Listed below are T cell receptor beta chains from one sample, sequenced in a study of cytomegalovirus exposure and HLA in healthy donors. Generated by immunoSEQ multiplex PCR, the TCRdb table keeps only in-frame clones and is missing some. The profile covers approximately 170,000 clones, with about 62% appearing a single time and 2.5% to 3% taken by the ten largest. Sequenced sample: PBMCs. These receptors all stem from a man aged 40-50 years in good health and CMV-seronegative. CDR3s include the opening cysteine and the closing phenylalanine or tryptophan.

v_call	j_call	cdr3_aa
TRBV5-1	TRBJ1-4	CASSLGGATNEKLFF
TRBV28	TRBJ1-5	CASSPQGAAQPQHF
TRBV7-9	TRBJ1-3	CASSSADRGLDTIYF
TRBV28	TRBJ1-2	CASSLAADYGYTF
TRBV5-4	TRBJ1-5	CASSLGGGNQPQHF
TRBV28	TRBJ1-1	CASSRTGRNTEAFF
TRBV10-3	TRBJ2-1	CAISESWTGDEQFF
TRBV6-1	TRBJ1-2	CASTTGDSYGYTF
TRBV30	TRBJ2-1	CAWSAGGATHHEQFF
TRBV19	TRBJ1-6	CASSTGQGLDSPLHF
TRBV2	TRBJ2-1	CASRGRVSYNEQFF
TRBV4-1	TRBJ1-4	CASSQVQGSFEKLFF
TRBV2	TRBJ2-3	CASNRAGGGTDTQYF
TRBV19	TRBJ2-7	CASSPGTGVEQYF
TRBV30	TRBJ2-5	CAWSVRRVQETQYF
TRBV6-5	TRBJ2-3	CASSWGLPSTDTQYF
TRBV5-1	.	CASSLISSYEQYF
TRBV19	TRBJ2-3	CASSTSTGYTDTQYF
TRBV6-5	TRBJ2-7	CASSYRHGYEQYF
TRBV30	TRBJ1-5	CAWSVSWGPSNQPQHF
TRBV7-3	TRBJ1-1	CASSFRGGTEAFF
TRBV27	TRBJ2-7	CASRRTEGSYEQYF
TRBV11-1	TRBJ1-2	CASSLSGRYGYTF
TRBV7-2	TRBJ1-4	CASSYFPGAQKEKLFF
TRBV5-5	TRBJ2-7	CASSLLTNAYEQYF
TRBV7-9	TRBJ2-3	CASSLSRGEGVTDTQYF
TRBV6-4	TRBJ1-1	CASSDSNGQGEAFF
TRBV9	TRBJ1-6	CASSVSGLGNSPLHF
TRBV5-1	TRBJ2-3	CASSLASGLVTDTQYF
TRBV6-1	.	CASSEKETGSYEQYF
TRBV7-7	TRBJ2-2	CASSFRTGLAGANTGELFF